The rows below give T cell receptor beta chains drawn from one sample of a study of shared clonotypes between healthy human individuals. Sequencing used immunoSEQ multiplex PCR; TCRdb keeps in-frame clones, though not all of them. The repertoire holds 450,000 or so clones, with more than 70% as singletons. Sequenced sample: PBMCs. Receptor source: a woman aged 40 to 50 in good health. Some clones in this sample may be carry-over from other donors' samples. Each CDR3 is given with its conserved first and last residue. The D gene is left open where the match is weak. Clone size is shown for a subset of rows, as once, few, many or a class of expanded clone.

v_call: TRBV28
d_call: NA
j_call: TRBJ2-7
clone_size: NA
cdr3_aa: CASSSTEYEQYF
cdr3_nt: TGTGCCAGCAGTTCCACAGAATACGAGCAGTACTTC

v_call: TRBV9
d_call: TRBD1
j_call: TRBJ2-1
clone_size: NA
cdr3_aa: CASSVGPGGGQGLYNEQFF
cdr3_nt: TGTGCCAGCAGCGTGGGGCCGGGCGGGGGACAGGGCCTTTACAATGAGCAGTTCTTC

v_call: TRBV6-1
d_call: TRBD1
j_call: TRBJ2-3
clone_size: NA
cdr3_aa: CASSDSTGADTQYF
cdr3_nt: TGTGCCAGCAGTGACTCGACAGGGGCAGATACGCAGTATTTT

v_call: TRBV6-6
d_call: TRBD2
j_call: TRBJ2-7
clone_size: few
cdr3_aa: CASSKTSGDYEQYF
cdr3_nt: TGTGCCAGCAGTAAGACTAGCGGGGACTACGAGCAGTACTTC

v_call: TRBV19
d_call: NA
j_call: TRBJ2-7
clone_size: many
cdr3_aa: CASSITSRFYEQYF
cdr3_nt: TGTGCCAGTAGTATTACTAGCCGCTTCTACGAGCAGTACTTC

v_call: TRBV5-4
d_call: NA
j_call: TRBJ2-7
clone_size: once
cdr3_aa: CASSLAPGRGNEQYF
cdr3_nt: TGTGCCAGCAGCTTGGCGCCCGGCCGGGGAAACGAGCAGTACTTC

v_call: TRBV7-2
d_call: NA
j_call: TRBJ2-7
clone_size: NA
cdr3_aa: CASSLFRTTSEQYF
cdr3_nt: TGTGCCAGCAGCTTGTTTAGGACGACCTCCGAGCAGTACTTC

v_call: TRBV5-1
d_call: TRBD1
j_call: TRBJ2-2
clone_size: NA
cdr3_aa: CASSLDRVGTGELFF
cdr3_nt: TGCGCCAGCAGTTTGGACAGGGTCGGGACCGGGGAGCTGTTTTTT

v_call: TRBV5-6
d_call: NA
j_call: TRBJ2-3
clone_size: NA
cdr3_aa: CASSLEPSEGDTQYF
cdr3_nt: TGTGCCAGCAGCTTGGAGCCTAGCGAGGGAGATACGCAGTATTTT

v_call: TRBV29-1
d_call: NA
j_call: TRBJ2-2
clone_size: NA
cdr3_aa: CSVAALSGELFF
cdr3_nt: TGCAGCGTTGCGGCGCTTTCAGGGGAGCTGTTTTTT

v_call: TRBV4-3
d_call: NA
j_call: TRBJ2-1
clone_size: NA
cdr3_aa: CASSQDSRFENEQFF
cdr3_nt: TGCGCCAGCAGCCAAGATTCCAGGTTTGAAAATGAGCAGTTCTTC

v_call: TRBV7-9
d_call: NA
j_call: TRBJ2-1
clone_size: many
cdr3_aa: CASSPAQRGVSDEQFF
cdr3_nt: TGTGCCAGCAGCCCGGCCCAGAGGGGGGTATCGGATGAGCAGTTCTTC

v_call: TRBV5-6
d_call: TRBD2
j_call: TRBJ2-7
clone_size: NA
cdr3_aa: CASSPGLAGRGRDEQYF
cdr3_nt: TGTGCCAGCAGCCCGGGACTAGCGGGAAGGGGTAGGGACGAGCAGTACTTC

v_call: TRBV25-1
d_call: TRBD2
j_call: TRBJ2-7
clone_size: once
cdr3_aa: CASSEYRLAGAYEQYF
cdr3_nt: TGTGCCAGCAGTGAATATAGACTAGCGGGAGCATACGAGCAGTACTTC

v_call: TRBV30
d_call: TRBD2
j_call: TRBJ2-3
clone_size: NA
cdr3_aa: CAWTGLAVTDTQYF
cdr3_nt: TGTGCCTGGACGGGGCTAGCGGTCACAGATACGCAGTATTTT

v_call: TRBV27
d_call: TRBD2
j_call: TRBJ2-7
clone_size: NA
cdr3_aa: CASSLRFGLAEWYEQYF
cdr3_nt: TGTGCCAGCAGTTTAAGGTTCGGGCTAGCGGAGTGGTACGAGCAGTACTTC

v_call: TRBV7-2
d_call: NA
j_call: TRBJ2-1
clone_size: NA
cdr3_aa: CASSFVNNEQFF
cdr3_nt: TGTGCCAGCAGCTTCGTGAACAATGAGCAGTTCTTC